The rows below give T cell receptor beta chains drawn from one sample of a study of cytomegalovirus exposure and HLA in healthy donors. Measured with immunoSEQ multiplex PCR; TCRdb has only the in-frame clones, and not every one. The table lists a few hundred thousand clones, 90% of them singletons. The source material was PBMCs. Receptors originate from a woman in her twenties or thirties in good health and CMV-seronegative. CDR3s include the opening cysteine and the closing phenylalanine or tryptophan. The D gene is left open where the match is weak. Not every row has a clone size; where given, it reads once, few, many or a size class.

length	J	size	D	V	DNA	CDR3
17	TRBJ2-1	.	.	TRBV28	TGTGCCAGCAGTTTACTCCCTAGCGAGTCCCTCTTCAATGAGCAGTTCTTC	CASSLLPSESLFNEQFF
13	TRBJ1-2	.	.	TRBV14	TGTGCCAGCAGCCTCTATCGGGGGTATGGCTACACCTTC	CASSLYRGYGYTF
15	TRBJ2-3	.	.	TRBV4-1	TGCGCCAGCAGCCAACCACAGGGTAGGGCAGATACGCAGTATTTT	CASSQPQGRADTQYF
16	TRBJ2-5	once	TRBD1	TRBV5-6	TGTGCCAGCAGCTTGTCTCTCTGGGGACAGGAAGAGACCCAGTACTTC	CASSLSLWGQEETQYF
16	TRBJ2-3	.	.	TRBV5-5	TGTGCCAGCAGCTTGGAAGGGGGAGCTGGAGAAGATACGCAGTATTTT	CASSLEGGAGEDTQYF
16	TRBJ2-7	.	.	TRBV5-4	TGTGCCAGCAGCCCCGATGCACGACCTTACTCCTACGAGCAGTACTTC	CASSPDARPYSYEQYF
17	TRBJ2-2	.	TRBD2	TRBV7-6	TGTGCCAGCAGCAAGACTAGCGGGAGGGCCGACACCGGGGAGCTGTTTTTT	CASSKTSGRADTGELFF
15	TRBJ2-4	.	.	TRBV6-1	TGTGCCAGCAGTGGGCCCTGGGGGGCCAAAAACATTCAGTACTTC	CASSGPWGAKNIQYF
14	TRBJ2-7	.	TRBD1	TRBV2	TGTGCCAGCAGTGAAAAGGGGGCATCCTACGAGCAGTACTTC	CASSEKGASYEQYF
14	TRBJ2-7	.	.	TRBV11-2	TGTGCCAGCAGCTTGGGGGCAGCTACCTACGAGCAGTACTTC	CASSLGAATYEQYF